A single sample is the source of the 3 T cell receptor beta chains below, sequenced in a study of cytomegalovirus exposure and HLA in healthy donors. The assay was immunoSEQ multiplex PCR, and TCRdb's table has in-frame clones only and misses some. Here the sample spans 200,000 to 250,000 clones, roughly 84% being singletons. The source material was PBMCs. All receptors come from a young man in good health and CMV-seropositive.

This chain links TRBV7-3 with TRBJ2-5; D is unclear. The CDR3 extends over 14 amino acids. Per the germline V gene, CDR1 is SGHTA and CDR2 is FQGTGA. V was cut by 2 bases and J by 5 bases, with 12 bases left in between. The CDR3 sequence: CASSLEGLGETQYF. DNA of the CDR3: TGTGCCAGCAGCTTAGAAGGGCTCGGGGAGACCCAGTACTTC.

This sequence joins TRBV7-8 and TRBJ2-7; D is possibly TRBD1 or TRBD2 (6 bases each). Deletions cut 5 bases from V and 6 bases from J, with 17 bases between. The CDR3 is made up of 14 amino acids. In germline, CDR1 is SGHVS, CDR2 FQNEAQ. Here the CDR3 DNA reads TGTGCCAGCAGCATAACAGGGACGGGGGCCGAGCAGTACTTC. Protein product: CASSITGTGAEQYF.

CDR3 bases: TGCAGCGTTGTCATCCTAGCGGGACGCGAGCAGTACTTC. Translation: CSVVILAGREQYF. This chain links TRBV29-1 with TRBJ2-7, with 9 bases lining up with TRBD2. V lost 4 bases and J lost 6; bases outside the gene matches: 7. The CDR3 runs 13 residues. Germline values: CDR1 SQVTM, CDR2 ANQGSEA.